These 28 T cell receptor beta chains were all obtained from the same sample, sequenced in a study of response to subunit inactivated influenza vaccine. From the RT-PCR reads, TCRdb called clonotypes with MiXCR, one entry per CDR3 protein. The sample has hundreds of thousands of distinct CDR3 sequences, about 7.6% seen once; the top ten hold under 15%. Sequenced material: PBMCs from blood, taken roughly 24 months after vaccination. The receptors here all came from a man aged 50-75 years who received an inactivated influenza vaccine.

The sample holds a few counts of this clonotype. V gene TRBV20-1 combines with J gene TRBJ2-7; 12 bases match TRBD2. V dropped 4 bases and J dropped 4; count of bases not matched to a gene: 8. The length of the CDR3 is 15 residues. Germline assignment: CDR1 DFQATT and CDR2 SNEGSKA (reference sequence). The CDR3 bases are TGCAGTGCTAATACCGGACTAGCGGGGAAATACGAGCAGTACTTC. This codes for CSANTGLAGKYEQYF.

The CDR3 region has the DNA TGTGCCAGCAGTGTCGGGACTAGAGGAAATGAGCAGTTCTTC. This encodes CASSVGTRGNEQFF. The rearrangement joins TRBV6-1 to TRBJ2-1, with TRBD2 matching over 8 bases. In germline, CDR1 is MNHNS, CDR2 SASEGT. J was trimmed by 7 bases and V by 4 bases; bases with no gene match: 6. This CDR3 is 14 amino acids long.

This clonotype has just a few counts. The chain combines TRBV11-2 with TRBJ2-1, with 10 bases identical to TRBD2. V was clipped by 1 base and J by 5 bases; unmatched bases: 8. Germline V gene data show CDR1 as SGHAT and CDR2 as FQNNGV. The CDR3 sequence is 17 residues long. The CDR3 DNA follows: TGTGCCAGCAGCTTAGTGAGGTATACTAGCGGGAACAATGAGCAGTTCTTC. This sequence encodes CASSLVRYTSGNNEQFF.

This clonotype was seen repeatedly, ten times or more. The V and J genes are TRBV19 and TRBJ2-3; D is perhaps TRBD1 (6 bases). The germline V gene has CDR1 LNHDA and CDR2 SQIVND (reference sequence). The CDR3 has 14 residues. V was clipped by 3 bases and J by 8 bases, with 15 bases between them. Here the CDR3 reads CASSIDRTQGTQYF. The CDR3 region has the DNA TGTGCCAGTAGTATCGACAGGACCCAGGGTACGCAGTATTTT.

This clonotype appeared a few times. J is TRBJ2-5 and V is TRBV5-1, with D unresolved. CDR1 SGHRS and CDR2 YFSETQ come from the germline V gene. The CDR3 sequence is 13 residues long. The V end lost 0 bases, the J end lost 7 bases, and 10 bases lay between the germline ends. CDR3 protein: CASSLDSTGTQYF. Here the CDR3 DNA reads TGCGCCAGCAGCTTGGATTCTACTGGGACCCAGTACTTC.

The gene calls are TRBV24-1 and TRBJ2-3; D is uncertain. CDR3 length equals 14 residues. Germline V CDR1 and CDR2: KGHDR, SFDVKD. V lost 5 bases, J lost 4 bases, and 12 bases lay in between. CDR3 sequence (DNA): TGTGCCACCAGTGCCGCCCGGAGCCCAGATACGCAGTATTTT. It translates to CATSAARSPDTQYF.

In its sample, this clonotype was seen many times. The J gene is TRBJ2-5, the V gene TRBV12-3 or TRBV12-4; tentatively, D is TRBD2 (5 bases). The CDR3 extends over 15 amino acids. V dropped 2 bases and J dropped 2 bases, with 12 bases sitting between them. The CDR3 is CASSLSSGRQETQYF. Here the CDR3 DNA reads TGTGCCAGCAGTTTATCAAGCGGAAGACAAGAGACCCAGTACTTC.

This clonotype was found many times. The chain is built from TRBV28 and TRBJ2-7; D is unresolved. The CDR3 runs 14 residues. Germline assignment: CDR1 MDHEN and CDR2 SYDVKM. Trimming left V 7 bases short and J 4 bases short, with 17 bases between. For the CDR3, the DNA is TGTGCCAGCACCCGTGGGTCAGACCGATACGAGCAGTACTTC. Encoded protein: CASTRGSDRYEQYF.

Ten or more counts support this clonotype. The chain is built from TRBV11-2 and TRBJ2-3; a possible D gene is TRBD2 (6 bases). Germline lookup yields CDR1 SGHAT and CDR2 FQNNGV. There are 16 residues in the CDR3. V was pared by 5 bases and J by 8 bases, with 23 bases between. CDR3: CASSPRLVRETGTQYF. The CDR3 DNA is TGTGCCAGCAGCCCCCGACTAGTAAGGGAGACGGGTACGCAGTATTTT.

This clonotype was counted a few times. The CDR3 sequence: CASSVGVFSTDTQYF. As DNA, the CDR3 is TGTGCCAGCAGCGTAGGGGTTTTTAGCACAGATACGCAGTATTTT. This sequence joins TRBV9 and TRBJ2-3; D remains unclear. The CDR3 spans 15 residues. Germline V CDR1 and CDR2: SGDLS, YYNGEE. V was pared by 0 bases and J by 0 bases, with 8 bases between.

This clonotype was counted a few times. This CDR3 reads CASSLAGAGNNEQFF. The CDR3 nucleotides are TGTGCCAGCAGTTTGGCCGGGGCAGGTAACAATGAGCAGTTCTTC. The chain carries TRBV28 and TRBJ2-1; D is possibly TRBD1 or TRBD2 (5 bases each). V was pared by 3 bases and J by 5 bases, with 14 bases between. From germline, CDR1 is MDHEN and CDR2 SYDVKM. The CDR3 has 15 amino acids.

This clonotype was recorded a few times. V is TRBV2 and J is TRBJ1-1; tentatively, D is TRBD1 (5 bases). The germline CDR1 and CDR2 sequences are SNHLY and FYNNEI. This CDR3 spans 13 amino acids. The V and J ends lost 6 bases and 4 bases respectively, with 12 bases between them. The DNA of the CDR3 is TGTGCCAGCAGCCTCAGGGCGCCCACTGAAGCTTTCTTT. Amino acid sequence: CASSLRAPTEAFF. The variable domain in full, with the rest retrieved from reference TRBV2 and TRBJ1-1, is EPEVTQTPSHQVTQMGQEVILRCVPISNHLYFYWYRQILGQKVEFLVSFYNNEISEKSEIFDDQFSVERPDGSNFTLKIRSTKLEDSAMYFCASSLRAPTEAFFGQGTRLTVV.

The CDR3 DNA sequence: TGTGCCAGCAGCTTAGAGGCTCCTCGCGTGCAGTTCTTC. It translates to CASSLEAPRVQFF. This sequence joins TRBV7-9 and TRBJ2-1; D unclear. There are 13 residues in the CDR3. V lost 1 base, J lost 12 bases, and 13 bases lay in between. Germline-derived CDR1 and CDR2 are SEHNR and FQNEAQ (reference sequence).

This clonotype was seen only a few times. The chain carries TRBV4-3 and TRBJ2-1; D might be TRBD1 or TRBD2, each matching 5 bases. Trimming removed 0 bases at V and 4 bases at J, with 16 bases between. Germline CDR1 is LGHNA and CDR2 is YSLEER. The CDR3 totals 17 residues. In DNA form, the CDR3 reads TGCGCCAGCAGCCAAGAACGGGCTCGAGGGGATTACAATGAGCAGTTCTTC. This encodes CASSQERARGDYNEQFF.

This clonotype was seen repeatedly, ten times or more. CDR3 DNA: TGTGCCAGCAGTGCGGCGGGACAGGGTTACAATGAGCAGTTCTTC. Encoded protein: CASSAAGQGYNEQFF. The chain couples TRBV9 to TRBJ2-1; 9 nucleotides agree with TRBD1. Germline lookup yields CDR1 SGDLS and CDR2 YYNGEE. The CDR3 loop spans 15 amino acids. Trimming took 5 bases from V and 4 from J; bases not matched to a gene: 7.

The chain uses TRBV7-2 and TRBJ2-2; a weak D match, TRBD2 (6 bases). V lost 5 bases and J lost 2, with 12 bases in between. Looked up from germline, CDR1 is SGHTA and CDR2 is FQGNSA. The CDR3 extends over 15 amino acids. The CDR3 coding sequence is TGTGCCAGCAGCCCGACTAGGGGAAACACCGGGGAGCTGTTTTTT. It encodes CASSPTRGNTGELFF.

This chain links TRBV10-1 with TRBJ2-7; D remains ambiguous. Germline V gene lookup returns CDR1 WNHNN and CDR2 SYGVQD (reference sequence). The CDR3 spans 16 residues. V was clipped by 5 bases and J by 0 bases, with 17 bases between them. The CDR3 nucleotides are TGCGCCAGCAGTCCCCGCAGGCAAAGAGGCTCCTACGAGCAGTACTTC. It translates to CASSPRRQRGSYEQYF.

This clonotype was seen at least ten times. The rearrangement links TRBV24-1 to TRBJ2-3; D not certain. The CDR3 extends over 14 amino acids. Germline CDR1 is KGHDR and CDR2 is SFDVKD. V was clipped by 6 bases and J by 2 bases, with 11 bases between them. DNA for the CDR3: TGTGCCACCAGTAGCGCAGATTCCACAGATACGCAGTATTTT. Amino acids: CATSSADSTDTQYF.

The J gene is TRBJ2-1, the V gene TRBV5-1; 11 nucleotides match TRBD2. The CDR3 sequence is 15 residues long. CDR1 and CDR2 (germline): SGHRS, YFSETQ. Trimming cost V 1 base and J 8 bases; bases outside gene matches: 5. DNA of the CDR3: TGCGCCAGCAGCTTGTCTAGCGGGAGGAGACATGAGCAGTTCTTC. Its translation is CASSLSSGRRHEQFF.

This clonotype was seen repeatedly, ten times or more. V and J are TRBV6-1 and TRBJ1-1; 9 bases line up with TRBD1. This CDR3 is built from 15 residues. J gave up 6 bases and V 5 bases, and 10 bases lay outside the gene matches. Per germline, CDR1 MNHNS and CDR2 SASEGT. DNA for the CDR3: TGTGCCAGCAGTCCCGGGACAGGGTATGGACCTGAAGCTTTCTTT. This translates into CASSPGTGYGPEAFF.

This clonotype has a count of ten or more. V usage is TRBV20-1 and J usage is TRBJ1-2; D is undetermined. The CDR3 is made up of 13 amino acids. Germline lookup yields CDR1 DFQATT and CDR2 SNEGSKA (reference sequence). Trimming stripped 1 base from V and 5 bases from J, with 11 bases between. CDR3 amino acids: CSARVGGHYGYTF. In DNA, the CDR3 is TGCAGTGCTAGAGTCGGTGGGCATTATGGCTACACCTTC.

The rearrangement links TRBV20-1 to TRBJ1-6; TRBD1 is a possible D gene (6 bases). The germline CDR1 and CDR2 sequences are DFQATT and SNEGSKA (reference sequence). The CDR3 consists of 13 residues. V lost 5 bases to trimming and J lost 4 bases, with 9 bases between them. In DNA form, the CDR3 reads TGCAGTGCTGGGACAACTTATAATTCACCCCTCCACTTT. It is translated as CSAGTTYNSPLHF.

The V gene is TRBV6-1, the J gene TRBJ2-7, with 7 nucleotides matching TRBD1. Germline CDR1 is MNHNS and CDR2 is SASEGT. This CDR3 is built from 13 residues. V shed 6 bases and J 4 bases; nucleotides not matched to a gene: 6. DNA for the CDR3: TGTGCCAGCAGACGGGACAGACCTTACGAGCAGTACTTC. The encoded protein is CASRRDRPYEQYF.

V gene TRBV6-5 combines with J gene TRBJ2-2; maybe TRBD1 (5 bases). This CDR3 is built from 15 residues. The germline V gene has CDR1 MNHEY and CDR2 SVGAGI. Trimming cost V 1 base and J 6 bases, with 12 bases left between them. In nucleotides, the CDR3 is TGTGCCAGCAGTTACTTGGCAGGGAAGGCCGGGGAGCTGTTTTTT. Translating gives CASSYLAGKAGELFF.

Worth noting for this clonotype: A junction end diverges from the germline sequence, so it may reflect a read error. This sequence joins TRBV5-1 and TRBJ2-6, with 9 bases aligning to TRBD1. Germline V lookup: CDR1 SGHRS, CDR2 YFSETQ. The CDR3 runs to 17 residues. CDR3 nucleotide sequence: TGCGCCAGCAGAGTGACAGGGGGTATCGGTGGGGTCAACGTCCTGACTTTC. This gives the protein CASRVTGGIGGVNVLTF.

For the CDR3, the DNA is TGTGCCAGCAGCGTAGTGGGGGACCCTAACTATGGCTACACCTTC. Translated, it gives CASSVVGDPNYGYTF. This chain connects TRBV7-2 to TRBJ1-2; TRBD1 is a possible D gene (5 bases). V lost 5 bases and J 0 bases, leaving 13 bases between the germline ends. The V gene's germline CDR1 is SGHTA and CDR2 FQGNSA. The CDR3 extends over 15 amino acids. Full variable domain (missing parts from reference TRBV7-2 and TRBJ1-2): GAGVSQSPSNKVTEKGKDVELRCDPISGHTALYWYRQSLGQGLEFLIYFQGNSAPDKSGLPSDRFSAERTGGSVSTLTIQRTQQEDSAVYLCASSVVGDPNYGYTFGSGTRLTVV.

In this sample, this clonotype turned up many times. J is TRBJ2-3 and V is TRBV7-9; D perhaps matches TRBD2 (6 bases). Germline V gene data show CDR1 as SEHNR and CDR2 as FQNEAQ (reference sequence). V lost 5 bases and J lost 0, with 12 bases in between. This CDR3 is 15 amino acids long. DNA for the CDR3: TGTGCCAGCAGCGTTAGCGGACCCAGCACAGATACGCAGTATTTT. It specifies CASSVSGPSTDTQYF.

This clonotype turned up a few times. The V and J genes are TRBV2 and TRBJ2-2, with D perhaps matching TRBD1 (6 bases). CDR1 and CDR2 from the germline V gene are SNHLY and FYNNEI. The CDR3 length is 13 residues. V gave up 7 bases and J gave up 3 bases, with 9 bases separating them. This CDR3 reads CASNGQHTGELFF. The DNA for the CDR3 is TGTGCCAGCAACGGACAGCACACCGGGGAGCTGTTTTTT.